One sample yielded the 10 T cell receptor beta chains listed below, sequenced in a study of Graves' ophthalmopathy and Graves' hyperthyroidism. Transcripts of RNA were the source for amplifying TCR beta CDR3 regions. First-round RT-PCR employed HTBI primers, with a second-round multiplex PCR after it. In TCRdb, the multiplex PCR reads were re-called with MiXCR into one record per CDR3 protein. The table lists 680,000 or so distinct CDR3 sequences, about a fifth of them singletons. Sequences were obtained from peripheral blood. These receptor sequences come from a woman between 18 and 30 years old with stable Graves' hyperthyroidism. Some clones in this sample may be carry-over from other donors' samples.

In its sample, this clonotype was seen a few times. The gene calls are TRBV24-1 and TRBJ1-5; D gene uncertain. In germline, CDR1 is KGHDR, CDR2 SFDVKD. Trimming cost V 4 bases and J 7 bases, with 10 bases left between them. The CDR3 sequence is 13 residues long. The CDR3 here is CATSDSQAQPQHF. The CDR3 DNA reads as TGTGCCACCAGTGACTCCCAGGCCCAGCCCCAGCATTTT.

About this clonotype: This sequence may be a read error, since a much larger clone differs from it by one base. The V gene is TRBV13, the J gene TRBJ1-2; D gene uncertain. From germline, CDR1 is PRHDT and CDR2 FYEKMQ (reference sequence). This CDR3 comprises 14 residues. In nucleotides, the CDR3 is TGTGTCAGCACCCTATCTTTCGACAACTATGGCTACACCTTC. This sequence encodes CVSTLSFDNYGYTF.

The chain links TRBV12-3 or TRBV12-4 to TRBJ1-5; D not certain. The CDR3 runs 14 residues. Trimming shortened V by 5 bases and J by 5 bases, and 13 bases separated the two germline ends. CDR3 coding DNA: TGTGCCAGCAGTACGAGGTCCGGAGATCAGCCCCAGCATTTT. It is translated as CASSTRSGDQPQHF.

The table lists this clonotype with many counts. The chain recombines TRBV27 with TRBJ1-1; 7 bases align to TRBD1. The CDR3 extends over 16 amino acids. Germline CDR1 MNHEY, CDR2 SMNVEV (reference sequence). J lost 0 bases, V lost 5 bases, and 9 bases had no gene match. The CDR3 protein is CASSADDRALNTEAFF. The CDR3 coding sequence is TGTGCCAGCAGTGCCGATGACAGGGCCCTGAACACTGAAGCTTTCTTT.

The rearrangement joins TRBV12-3 or TRBV12-4 to TRBJ2-3; 10 nucleotides line up with TRBD2. After removal of 6 bases from V and 2 bases from J, the junction contained 5 bases not matched to a gene. CDR3 length: 15 amino acids. CDR3 protein: CASRTLAGFTDTQYF. The CDR3 DNA is TGTGCCAGCAGAACACTAGCGGGGTTCACAGATACGCAGTATTTT.

This clonotype was picked up many times. The chain recombines TRBV28 with TRBJ2-7; the D gene is possibly TRBD1 (6 bases). The CDR3 totals 14 residues. The V end lost 2 bases, the J end lost 2 bases, and 10 bases lay between the germline ends. The germline V gene has CDR1 MDHEN and CDR2 SYDVKM. CDR3 residues: CASSLRPGAYEQYF. The CDR3 DNA reads TGTGCCAGCAGTTTACGACCAGGGGCCTACGAGCAGTACTTC.

This clonotype was picked up many times. The gene calls are TRBV12-3 or TRBV12-4 and TRBJ1-5; perhaps TRBD1 as D (5 bases). The CDR3 runs 14 residues. V dropped 4 bases and J dropped 0 bases, with 7 bases sitting between them. The CDR3 sequence: CASSYRNSNQPQHF. CDR3 sequence (DNA): TGTGCCAGCAGTTACAGGAATAGCAATCAGCCCCAGCATTTT.

This clonotype was seen ten or more times. The genes are TRBV6-1 and TRBJ1-1; perhaps TRBD1 as D (6 bases). Germline CDR1 MNHNS, CDR2 SASEGT. The CDR3 extends over 16 amino acids. V lost 2 bases and J lost 4, with 17 bases in between. CDR3 DNA sequence: TGTGCCAGCAGTGAAAGGGGGTCTTGGGTGGGCACTGAAGCTTTCTTT. Translated, it gives CASSERGSWVGTEAFF.

This clonotype was found many times. V and J are TRBV6-1 and TRBJ1-1; TRBD1 might be the D (5 bases). The CDR3 has 13 amino acids. Germline V lookup: CDR1 MNHNS, CDR2 SASEGT. V dropped 6 bases and J dropped 11 bases, with 19 bases sitting between them. CDR3 loop: CASREGVGDGAFF. CDR3 sequence (DNA): TGTGCCAGCAGAGAGGGAGTTGGGGACGGCGCTTTCTTT.

Notes on this clonotype: Given a much more abundant clone one base away, this may be a read error. The chain uses TRBV3-1 and TRBJ2-2; D unclear. Germline V gene data show CDR1 as LGHDT and CDR2 as YNNKEL (reference sequence). This CDR3 has 13 amino acids. CDR3 amino acids: CSSNVLETGELFF. CDR3 sequence (DNA): TGTTCCAGCAACGTACTCGAAACCGGGGAGCTGTTTTTT.